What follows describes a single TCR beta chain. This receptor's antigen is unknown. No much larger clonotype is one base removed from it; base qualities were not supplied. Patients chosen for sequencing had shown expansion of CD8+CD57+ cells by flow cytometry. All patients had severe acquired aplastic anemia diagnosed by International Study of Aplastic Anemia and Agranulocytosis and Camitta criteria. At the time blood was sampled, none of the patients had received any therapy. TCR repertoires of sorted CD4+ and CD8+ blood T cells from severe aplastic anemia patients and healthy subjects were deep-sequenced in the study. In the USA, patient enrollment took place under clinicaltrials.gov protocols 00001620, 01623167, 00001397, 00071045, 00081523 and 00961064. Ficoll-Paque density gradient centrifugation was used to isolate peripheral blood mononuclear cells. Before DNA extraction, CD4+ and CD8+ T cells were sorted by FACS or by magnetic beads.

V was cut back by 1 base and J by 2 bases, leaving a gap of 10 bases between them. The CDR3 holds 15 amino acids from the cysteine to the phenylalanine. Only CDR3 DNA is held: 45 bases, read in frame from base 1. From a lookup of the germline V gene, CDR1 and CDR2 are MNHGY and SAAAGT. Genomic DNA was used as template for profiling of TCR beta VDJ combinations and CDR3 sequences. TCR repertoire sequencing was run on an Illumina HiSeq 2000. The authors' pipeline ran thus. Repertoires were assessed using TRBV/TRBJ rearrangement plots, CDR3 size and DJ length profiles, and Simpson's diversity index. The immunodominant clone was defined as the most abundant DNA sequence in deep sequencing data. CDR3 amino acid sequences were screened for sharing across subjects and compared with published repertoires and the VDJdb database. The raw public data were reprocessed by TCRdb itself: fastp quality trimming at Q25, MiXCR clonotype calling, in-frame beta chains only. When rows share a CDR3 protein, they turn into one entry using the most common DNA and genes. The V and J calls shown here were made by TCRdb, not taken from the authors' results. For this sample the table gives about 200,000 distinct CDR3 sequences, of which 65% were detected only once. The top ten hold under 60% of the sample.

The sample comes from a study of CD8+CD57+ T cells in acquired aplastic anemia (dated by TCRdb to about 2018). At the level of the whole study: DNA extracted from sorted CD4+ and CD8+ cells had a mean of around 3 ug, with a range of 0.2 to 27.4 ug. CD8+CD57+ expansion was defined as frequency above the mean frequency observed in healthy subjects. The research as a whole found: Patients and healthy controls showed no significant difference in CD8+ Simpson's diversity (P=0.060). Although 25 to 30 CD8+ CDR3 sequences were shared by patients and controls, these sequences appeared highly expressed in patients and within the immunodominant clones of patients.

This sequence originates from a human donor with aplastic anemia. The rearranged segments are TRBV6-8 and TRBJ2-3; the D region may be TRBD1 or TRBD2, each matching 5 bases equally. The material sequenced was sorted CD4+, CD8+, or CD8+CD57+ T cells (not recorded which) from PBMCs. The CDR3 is CASSYWDGPTDTQYF. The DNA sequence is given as TGTGCCAGCAGTTACTGGGACGGACCCACAGATACGCAGTATTTT.